Listed below are T cell receptor beta chains from one sample, sequenced in a study of cytomegalovirus exposure and HLA in healthy donors. Clones were read by immunoSEQ multiplex PCR, and TCRdb kept only the in-frame ones, dropping some. The repertoire consists of approximately 120,000 clones, with 74% occurring once and the leading ten covering about 2%. Sequences were obtained from PBMCs. The receptors were sampled from a human donor in good health. The CDR3 runs from the conserved cysteine through the conserved F or W.

>TRBJ2-7|TRBV9
CASSPTGLSYEQYF
>TRBJ1-3|TRBV5-4
CASSSKTGGTGNTIYF
>TRBJ2-7|TRBV7-9
CASSQQGEKYF
>TRBJ2-3|TRBV7-2
CASRTGIDTQYF
>TRBJ2-1|TRBV6-1
CASSKQGVHEQFF
>TRBJ1-3|TRBV6-5
CASSYLGVSGNTIYF
>TRBJ1-1|TRBV2
CATKGIQGQRMNTEAFF
>TRBJ1-5|TRBV4-1
CASQSFTGGVGQPQHF
>TRBJ2-2|TRBV6-5
CASREWTGNTGELFF
>TRBJ2-5|TRBV7-2
CASSQVAGSETQYF
>TRBJ2-7|TRBV4-2
CASSQFLGTSGRSYEQYF
>TRBJ2-3|TRBV6-4
CASSDSGSGYPDTQYF
>TRBJ1-1|TRBV28
CASSTIRGQGRTEAFF
>TRBJ2-1|TRBV10-3
CATGTTYNEQFF
>TRBJ1-6|TRBV11-2
CASSSLLQGIGSPLHF
>TRBJ1-2|TRBV5-1
CASSPLQGDYGYTF
>TRBJ1-4|TRBV4-2
CASSPPRAGSEKLFF
>TRBJ2-1|TRBV28
CASSRISYNEQFF
>TRBJ2-4|TRBV6-6
CASTNGSVQYF
>TRBJ2-2|TRBV19
CASRMGLAVNTGELFF
>TRBJ2-5|TRBV7-2
CASSFGGAVRLQETQYF
>TRBJ1-2|TRBV4-1
CASSQEGRGGVGSYTF
>TRBJ2-5|TRBV5-1
CASSSRTNQETQYF
>TRBJ2-5|TRBV4-3
CASSLGRGRAETQYF
>TRBJ2-5|TRBV9
CASSVSPGGTQYF